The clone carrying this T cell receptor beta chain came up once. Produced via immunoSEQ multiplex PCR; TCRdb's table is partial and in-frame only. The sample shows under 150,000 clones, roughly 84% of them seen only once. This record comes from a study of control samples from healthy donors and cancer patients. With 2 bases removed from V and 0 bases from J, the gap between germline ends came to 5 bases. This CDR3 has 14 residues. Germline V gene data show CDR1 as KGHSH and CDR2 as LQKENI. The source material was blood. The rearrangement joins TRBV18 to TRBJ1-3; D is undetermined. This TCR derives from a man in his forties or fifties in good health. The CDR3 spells CASSPYSSGNTIYF. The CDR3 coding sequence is TGTGCCAGCTCACCATACAGCTCTGGAAACACCATATATTTT.